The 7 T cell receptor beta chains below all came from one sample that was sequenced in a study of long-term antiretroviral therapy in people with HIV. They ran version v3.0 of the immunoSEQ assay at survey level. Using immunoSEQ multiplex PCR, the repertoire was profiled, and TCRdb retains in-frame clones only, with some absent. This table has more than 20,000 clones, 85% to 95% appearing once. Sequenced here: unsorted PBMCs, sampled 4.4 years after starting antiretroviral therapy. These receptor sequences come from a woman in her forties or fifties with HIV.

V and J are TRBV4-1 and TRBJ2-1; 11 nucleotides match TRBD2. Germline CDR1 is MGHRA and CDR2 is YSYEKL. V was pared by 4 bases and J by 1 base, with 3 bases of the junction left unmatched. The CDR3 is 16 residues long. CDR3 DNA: TGCGCCAGCAGCCGTACTAGCGGGGGATCCTACAATGAGCAGTTCTTC. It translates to CASSRTSGGSYNEQFF.

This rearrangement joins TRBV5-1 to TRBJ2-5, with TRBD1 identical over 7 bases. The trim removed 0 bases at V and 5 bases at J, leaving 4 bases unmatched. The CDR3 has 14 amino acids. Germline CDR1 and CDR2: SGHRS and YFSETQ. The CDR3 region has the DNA TGCGCCAGCAGCTTGGCCGGACAGGCCGAGACCCAGTACTTC. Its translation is CASSLAGQAETQYF. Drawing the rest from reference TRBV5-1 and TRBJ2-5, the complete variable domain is KAGVTQTPRYLIKTRGQQVTLSCSPISGHRSVSWYQQTPGQGLQFLFEYFSETQRNKGNFPGRFSGRQFSNSRSEMNVSTLELGDSALYLCASSLAGQAETQYFGPGTRLLVL.

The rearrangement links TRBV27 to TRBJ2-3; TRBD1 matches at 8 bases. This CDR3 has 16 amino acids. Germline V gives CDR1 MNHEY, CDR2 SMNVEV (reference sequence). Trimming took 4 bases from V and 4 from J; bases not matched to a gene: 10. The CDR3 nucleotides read TGTGCCAGCAGTTCAGATCCCAGGGGGCGCTCAGATACGCAGTATTTT. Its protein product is CASSSDPRGRSDTQYF.

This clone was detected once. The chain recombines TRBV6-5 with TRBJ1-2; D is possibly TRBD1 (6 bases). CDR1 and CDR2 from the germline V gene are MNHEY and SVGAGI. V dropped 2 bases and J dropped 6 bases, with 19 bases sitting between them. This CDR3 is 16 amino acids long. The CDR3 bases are TGTGCCAGCAGTTACGCACAGGGTACCCTCATTGATGGCTACACCTTC. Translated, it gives CASSYAQGTLIDGYTF.

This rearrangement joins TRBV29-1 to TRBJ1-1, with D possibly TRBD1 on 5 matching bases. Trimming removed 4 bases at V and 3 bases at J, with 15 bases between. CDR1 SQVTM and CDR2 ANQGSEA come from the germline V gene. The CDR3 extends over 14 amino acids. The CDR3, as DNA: TGCAGCGTTGCCCCAGGGAATAAGGACACTGAAGCTTTCTTT. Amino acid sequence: CSVAPGNKDTEAFF. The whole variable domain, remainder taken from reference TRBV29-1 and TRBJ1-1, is SAVISQKPSRDICQRGTSLTIQCQVDSQVTMMFWYRQQPGQSLTLIATANQGSEATYESGFVIDKFPISRPNLTFSTLTVSNMSPEDSSIYLCSVAPGNKDTEAFFGQGTRLTVV.

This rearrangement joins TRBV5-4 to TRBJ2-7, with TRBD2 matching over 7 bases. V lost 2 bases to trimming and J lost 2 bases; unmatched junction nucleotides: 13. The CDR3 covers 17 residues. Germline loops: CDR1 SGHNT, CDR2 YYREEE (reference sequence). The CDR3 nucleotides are TGTGCCAGCAGCTTCGGGGGTCTAGCGGATCTAACCTACGAGCAGTACTTC. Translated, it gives CASSFGGLADLTYEQYF.

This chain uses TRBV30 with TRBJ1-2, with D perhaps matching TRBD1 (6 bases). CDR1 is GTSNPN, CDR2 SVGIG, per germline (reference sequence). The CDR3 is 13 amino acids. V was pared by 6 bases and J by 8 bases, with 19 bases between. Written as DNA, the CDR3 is TGTGCCTGCCAACCCCAGGCAGGGGAAGGCTACACCTTC. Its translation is CACQPQAGEGYTF.